This passage covers 19 T cell receptor beta chains from one sample sequenced in a study of blood T cell repertoires in COVID-19. Repertoires were generated with immunoSEQ multiplex PCR, while TCRdb's copy carries only in-frame clones and drops some. Found here are 170,000 or so clones, 88% of them singletons; the top ten hold around 9.5%. The sample comprised PBMCs or T cells enriched from blood (not recorded which). The receptors shown here come from a woman younger than 35 who had recovered from COVID-19.

The V and J genes are TRBV7-8 and TRBJ1-4, with D maybe TRBD1 (6 bases). The CDR3 spans 14 residues. Looked up from germline, CDR1 is SGHVS and CDR2 is FQNEAQ. V lost 5 bases, J lost 7 bases, and 14 bases lay in between. The CDR3 nucleotides read TGTGCCAGCAGCCAAGTAACAGGGTTTGAAAAACTGTTTTTT. Amino acid sequence: CASSQVTGFEKLFF.

The J gene is TRBJ1-5, the V gene TRBV5-1, with 7 bases aligning to TRBD1. J gave up 3 bases and V 1 base, and 4 bases lay outside the gene matches. Germline lookup yields CDR1 SGHRS and CDR2 YFSETQ. The CDR3 has 15 amino acids. CDR3 amino acids: CASSLTGATNQPQHF. The DNA for the CDR3 is TGCGCCAGCAGCTTGACAGGGGCCACCAATCAGCCCCAGCATTTT.

The V and J genes are TRBV7-9 and TRBJ2-6, with 9 bases aligning to TRBD1. Germline CDR1 reads SEHNR; CDR2 reads FQNEAQ (reference sequence). CDR3 size: 16 residues. J lost 4 bases, V lost 6 bases, and 7 bases had no gene match. The CDR3 is CASSLQGARGANVLTF. CDR3 sequence (DNA): TGTGCCAGCAGTCTACAGGGGGCAAGAGGGGCCAACGTCCTGACTTTC.

This chain joins TRBV12-3 or TRBV12-4 and TRBJ2-1, with 8 bases identical to TRBD1. The V segment lost 5 bases and the J segment 8 bases; nucleotides outside the gene matches: 5. This CDR3 spans 13 amino acids. The CDR3 protein is CASSADRGDEQFF. Here the CDR3 DNA reads TGTGCCAGCAGTGCTGACAGGGGCGATGAGCAGTTCTTC.

The V gene is TRBV27, the J gene TRBJ1-5; possibly TRBD1 for D (6 bases). The CDR3 loop spans 15 amino acids. CDR1 is MNHEY, CDR2 SMNVEV, per germline (reference sequence). Trimming removed 2 bases at V and 6 bases at J, with 14 bases between. The CDR3 sequence: CASSLAGATTQPQHF. The CDR3 region has the DNA TGTGCCAGCAGTTTAGCAGGGGCTACCACTCAGCCCCAGCATTTT.

The chain uses TRBV20-1 and TRBJ1-1; D possibly corresponds to TRBD1 (6 bases). The CDR3 totals 15 residues. CDR1 and CDR2 from the germline V gene are DFQATT and SNEGSKA (reference sequence). The V gene lost 3 bases and the J gene lost 0 bases, with 14 bases spanning the gap. The CDR3: CSASPSGAMNTEAFF. The CDR3 DNA follows: TGCAGTGCTAGTCCGTCAGGGGCTATGAACACTGAAGCTTTCTTT.

The chain couples TRBV28 to TRBJ1-2; 7 nucleotides agree with TRBD1. CDR1 and CDR2 from the germline V gene are MDHEN and SYDVKM. The CDR3 has 14 residues. With 5 bases clipped from V and 4 bases from J, the junction kept 7 bases outside the gene matches. The CDR3 DNA follows: TGTGCCAGCAGTCCGGGACAGACCTTCTATGGCTACACCTTC. It translates to CASSPGQTFYGYTF.

The chain combines TRBV27 with TRBJ1-2; TRBD1 agrees at 7 bases. Unmatched junction bases numbered 14, after V lost 6 bases and J lost 13 bases. In germline, CDR1 is MNHEY, CDR2 SMNVEV (reference sequence). CDR3 length: 13 amino acids. CDR3 coding DNA: TGTGCCAGCAGCCTGACAGGGATTTCTTTCATCACCTTC. Protein product: CASSLTGISFITF.

V and J are TRBV6-5 and TRBJ2-4; D unresolved. Trimming removed 6 bases from V and 3 bases from J, with 12 bases in between. The CDR3 totals 14 residues. The germline gives CDR1 MNHEY, CDR2 SVGAGI. CDR3 amino acids: CASRTTSLKNIQYF. Written as DNA, the CDR3 is TGTGCCAGCAGAACCACAAGTCTCAAAAACATTCAGTACTTC.

This CDR3 reads CASSLGANAEAFF. Written as DNA, the CDR3 is TGTGCCAGCAGCTTAGGGGCAAACGCTGAAGCTTTCTTT. The rearrangement joins TRBV7-2 to TRBJ1-1; D not certain. The germline V gene encodes CDR1 SGHTA and CDR2 FQGNSA. The CDR3 totals 13 residues. Trimming took 1 base from V and 6 from J, leaving 9 bases between them.

The V gene is TRBV2, the J gene TRBJ1-2; D is perhaps TRBD1 (5 bases). The V and J ends lost 1 base and 4 bases respectively, with 10 bases between them. CDR1 and CDR2 from the germline V gene are SNHLY and FYNNEI. This CDR3 spans 14 amino acids. DNA for the CDR3: TGTGCCAGCAGTGAAGACGACAGAATCTATGGCTACACCTTC. Translating gives CASSEDDRIYGYTF. The full variable domain, rest sourced from reference TRBV2 and TRBJ1-2, is EPEVTQTPSHQVTQMGQEVILRCVPISNHLYFYWYRQILGQKVEFLVSFYNNEISEKSEIFDDQFSVERPDGSNFTLKIRSTKLEDSAMYFCASSEDDRIYGYTFGSGTRLTVV.

The V gene is TRBV7-2, the J gene TRBJ2-7, with 11 bases lining up with TRBD1. CDR1 is SGHTA, CDR2 FQGNSA, per germline. CDR3 length: 16 residues. The V segment lost 4 bases and the J segment 4 bases; nucleotides outside the gene matches: 9. The CDR3 bases are TGTGCCAGCAGCTCTAAAGCGGACAGGGGGCAGTACGAGCAGTACTTC. Residues: CASSSKADRGQYEQYF.

The V gene is TRBV9, the J gene TRBJ1-1; 8 bases fit TRBD1. Germline values: CDR1 SGDLS, CDR2 YYNGEE. The CDR3 sequence is 15 residues long. J lost 5 bases, V lost 4 bases, and 10 bases had no gene match. Here the CDR3 DNA reads TGTGCCAGCAGCACCATGGACAGGGTGGGGACTGAAGCTTTCTTT. It codes for CASSTMDRVGTEAFF.

V usage is TRBV27 and J usage is TRBJ1-2; D possibly corresponds to TRBD1 (6 bases). From germline, CDR1 is MNHEY and CDR2 SMNVEV (reference sequence). This CDR3 region has 17 residues. V lost 2 bases, J lost 6 bases, and 22 bases lay in between. CDR3 sequence: CASSLLGRGPSKDGYTF. CDR3 coding DNA: TGTGCCAGCAGTTTACTGGGCAGGGGACCCTCGAAGGATGGCTACACCTTC.

The chain carries TRBV11-2 and TRBJ2-7; 11 nucleotides line up with TRBD2. This CDR3 comprises 16 residues. V lost 2 bases to trimming and J lost 2 bases; unmatched junction nucleotides: 5. Germline V gene data show CDR1 as SGHAT and CDR2 as FQNNGV. CDR3 in amino acids: CASSLRIAGGPYEQYF. The CDR3 nucleotides read TGTGCCAGCAGCTTACGTATAGCGGGGGGGCCCTACGAGCAGTACTTC. Together with reference TRBV11-2 and TRBJ2-7, the CDR3 gives the full variable domain: EAGVAQSPRYKIIEKRQSVAFWCNPISGHATLYWYQQILGQGPKLLIQFQNNGVVDDSQLPKDRFSAERLKGVDSTLKIQPAKLEDSAVYLCASSLRIAGGPYEQYFGPGTRLTVT.

The gene calls are TRBV21-1 and TRBJ1-1; the table's D call TRBD1 went unverified against the DNA. TRBV21-1 is a pseudogene segment. CDR3 length equals 11 residues. The CDR3 is CASSTAVEAFF. CDR3 in DNA: TGTGCCAGCAGTACAGCTGTTGAAGCTTTCTTT.

The chain carries TRBV2 and TRBJ1-1, with 7 positions matching TRBD1. The germline V gene has CDR1 SNHLY and CDR2 FYNNEI. With V trimmed by 5 bases and J by 5 bases, 8 bases remained unmatched. CDR3 length: 14 residues. The chain's CDR3 is CASSSTGVYTEAFF. CDR3 DNA: TGTGCCAGCAGTAGTACAGGGGTTTATACTGAAGCTTTCTTT.

This clone was seen just once. V is TRBV6-2 or TRBV6-3 and J is TRBJ2-5; TRBD2 aligns across 9 bases. The CDR3 length is 16 residues. CDR1 is MNHEY, CDR2 SVGEGT, per germline. V lost 5 bases, J lost 4 bases, and 11 bases stayed unmatched. In nucleotides, the CDR3 is TGTGCCAGCAGTCCCTCCCGCGGGGGGGCCGGAGAGACCCAGTACTTC. Translated: CASSPSRGGAGETQYF.

The chain combines TRBV24-1 with TRBJ1-5; D not certain. The CDR3 consists of 14 residues. V lost 3 bases and J 0 bases, leaving 5 bases between the germline ends. Germline V gene data show CDR1 as KGHDR and CDR2 as SFDVKD. The chain's CDR3 is CATSDVNSNQPQHF. The CDR3 nucleotides read TGTGCCACCAGTGATGTTAATAGCAATCAGCCCCAGCATTTT.